A selection of T cell receptor beta chains follows, all from one sample in a study of cytomegalovirus exposure and HLA in healthy donors. Clones were read by immunoSEQ multiplex PCR, and TCRdb kept only the in-frame ones, dropping some. Of around 150,000 clones in the sample, more than 85% were seen once. Sequenced sample: PBMCs. All receptors come from a man aged 18-30 years in good health and CMV-seronegative. Each CDR3 is given with its conserved first and last residue. A D gene is named only where the DNA matches it firmly. The size field is filled for only some rows; it gives once, few, many or a size class.

clone size	J gene	D gene	V gene	CDR3 DNA	CDR3 protein
once	TRBJ2-2	.	TRBV5-6	TGTGCCAGCAGCTTCATAGCGGAGGGGCTGTTTTTT	CASSFIAEGLFF
.	TRBJ1-1	.	TRBV30	TGTGCCTGGAGGGGCCGGGGCCGGAGGGTCACTGAAGCTTTCTTT	CAWRGRGRRVTEAFF
.	TRBJ1-4	.	TRBV27	TGTGCCAGCAGTTTCGGCCCCCCTCGGGAACTGTTTTTT	CASSFGPPRELFF
.	TRBJ2-3	TRBD1	TRBV18	TGTGCCAGCTCACCACCGGGACAGGGTCCCTCGGGTACGCAGTATTTT	CASSPPGQGPSGTQYF
many	TRBJ1-5	TRBD1	TRBV5-6	TGTGCCAGCAGCACCCAGGGGGTGAGCAATCAGCCCCAGCATTTT	CASSTQGVSNQPQHF
.	TRBJ1-2	.	TRBV9	TGTGCCAGCAGCGGACACAGGACCTACTATGGCTACACCTTC	CASSGHRTYYGYTF
.	TRBJ1-1	TRBD1	TRBV4-1	TGCGCCAGCAGCCAAAGGGGACAGGGGCCCTTGAACACTGAAGCTTTCTTT	CASSQRGQGPLNTEAFF
.	TRBJ1-1	.	TRBV18	TGTGCCAGCTCACCGGGGGCAGGAACTGAAGCTTTCTTT	CASSPGAGTEAFF
few	TRBJ1-2	.	TRBV15	TGTGCCACCAGCAGAGAACAGGGTGGCTATGGCTACACCTTC	CATSREQGGYGYTF
.	TRBJ2-3	.	TRBV5-1	TGCGCCAGCAGAATACAGGAGATCACAGATACGCAGTATTTT	CASRIQEITDTQYF
.	TRBJ1-4	.	TRBV7-8	TGTGCCAGCAGCTCTACGGTGGGCTTGCAGAATGAAAAACTGTTTTTT	CASSSTVGLQNEKLFF
.	TRBJ2-1	.	TRBV15	TGTGCCACAGGAGACGACTCCTACAATGAGCAGTTCTTC	CATGDDSYNEQFF
.	TRBJ1-1	.	TRBV27	TGTGCCAGCAGTTTAGGAGGGCTGAACACTGAAGCTTTCTTT	CASSLGGLNTEAFF
.	TRBJ1-2	TRBD1	TRBV5-1	TGCGCCAGCAGCCTCACACGACAGGGGCTACCGGGTGGATATGGCTACACCTTC	CASSLTRQGLPGGYGYTF
few	TRBJ2-7	.	TRBV5-1	TGCGCCAGCAGCTTGGCAGCGGGTCTCTACGAGCAGTACTTC	CASSLAAGLYEQYF
.	TRBJ2-3	TRBD2	TRBV4-2	TGTGCCAGCAGCCAAGATCTAGCGGGGGGGTCAGATACGCAGTATTTT	CASSQDLAGGSDTQYF
.	TRBJ1-1	TRBD1	TRBV13	TGTGCCAGCAGCTCAGGCGCGACAGGGGTGAACACTGAAGCTTTCTTT	CASSSGATGVNTEAFF
.	TRBJ2-7	TRBD2	TRBV2	TGTGCCAGCACGGGGGGGGTCTCCTTCTCCTACGAGCAGTACTTC	CASTGGVSFSYEQYF
.	TRBJ1-2	.	TRBV28	TGTGCCAGCAGTTCCTCCCCACCAGGGTCTCCTGGCTACACCTTC	CASSSSPPGSPGYTF
.	TRBJ2-3	TRBD2	TRBV5-6	TGTGCCAGCATAACTAGCGGGAGGGCTCGGGATACGCAGTATTTT	CASITSGRARDTQYF
once	TRBJ2-5	.	TRBV10-3	TGTGCCATCAGTGCTGGCGACCGGGGATTGGAGACCCAGTACTTC	CAISAGDRGLETQYF
.	TRBJ2-3	.	TRBV4-1	TGCGCCAGCAGCCATTTGGTCGGGGTGGGGAACACAGATACGCAGTATTTT	CASSHLVGVGNTDTQYF
.	TRBJ1-5	.	TRBV5-1	TGCGCCAGCAGCCCCGCTGCGGGGCCGAATCAGCCCCAGCATTTT	CASSPAAGPNQPQHF
.	TRBJ1-2	.	TRBV10-2	TGCGCCAGCCAAGACAGGAACTATGGCTACACCTTC	CASQDRNYGYTF
once	TRBJ1-2	TRBD1	TRBV5-5	TGTGCCAGCAGCTTGGTTCTTAGGCGACAGGGGCCGAACTATGGCTACACCTTC	CASSLVLRRQGPNYGYTF
once	TRBJ2-1	TRBD2	TRBV7-9	TGTGCCAGCAGCTATCTAGCGGGTAGAGAGAATGAGCAGTTCTTC	CASSYLAGRENEQFF
.	TRBJ2-2	.	TRBV27	TGTGCCAGCAGCGACAGACCGAACACCGGGGAGCTGTTTTTT	CASSDRPNTGELFF
.	TRBJ2-6	.	TRBV6-5	TGTGCCAGCAGGAAACAGGGATCTGGGGCCAACGTCCTGACTTTC	CASRKQGSGANVLTF
once	TRBJ2-2	.	TRBV9	TGTGCCAGCAGCAGACCAGGCGGGGAGCTGTTTTTT	CASSRPGGELFF
.	TRBJ1-3	.	TRBV7-2	TGTGCCAGCAGCTCACAGGGATCTGGAAACACCATATATTTT	CASSSQGSGNTIYF
.	TRBJ1-3	.	TRBV30	TGTGCCTGGAGCCCCAGGGTCTCTGGAAACACCATATATTTT	CAWSPRVSGNTIYF
.	TRBJ2-7	.	TRBV7-3	TGTGCCAGCAGCTTAGGCGCAGGACTCTCCTACGAGCAGTACTTC	CASSLGAGLSYEQYF
.	TRBJ2-2	.	TRBV27	TGTGCCAGCAGTTTGGCCGACAACAGGGTCTTCGCCGGGGAGCTGTTTTTT	CASSLADNRVFAGELFF
.	TRBJ1-1	.	TRBV19	TGTGCCAGTATCCGGGGCACTGAAGCTTTCTTT	CASIRGTEAFF
.	TRBJ1-5	.	TRBV27	TGTGCCAGCAGTTTCCTAGGGGTTCAGCCCCAGCATTTT	CASSFLGVQPQHF
.	TRBJ1-1	TRBD1	TRBV6-5	TGTGCCAGCAGGGCTCCAGGGGGCAGTGGCACTGAAGCTTTCTTT	CASRAPGGSGTEAFF
.	TRBJ1-1	.	TRBV14	TGTGCCAGCAGCCAAGGGGGGGGACATTCGAACACTGAAGCTTTCTTT	CASSQGGGHSNTEAFF
.	TRBJ1-1	.	TRBV7-9	TGTGCCAGCAGCTCCCGCGGCGTAGAGAACACTGAAGCTTTCTTT	CASSSRGVENTEAFF
.	TRBJ2-5	TRBD2	TRBV27	TGTGCCAGCAGTTTAGGCGGGGAGGGAAAGACCCAGTACTTC	CASSLGGEGKTQYF
.	TRBJ2-3	TRBD2	TRBV13	TGTGCCAGCAGCTGGACTAGCGGGAGCACAGATACGCAGTATTTT	CASSWTSGSTDTQYF
.	TRBJ2-1	.	TRBV15	TGTGCCACCCGGGGTTACGGTTCGGGGAGTGAGCAGTTCTTC	CATRGYGSGSEQFF
.	TRBJ1-1	TRBD1	TRBV5-1	TGCGCCAGCAGCTTGGACAGGGGGAGCACTGAAGCTTTCTTT	CASSLDRGSTEAFF
.	TRBJ2-4	TRBD2	TRBV5-4	TGTGCCAGCAGCGGTGGGACTAGCGGGGGCCCCTTAGCCAAAAACATTCAGTACTTC	CASSGGTSGGPLAKNIQYF
once	TRBJ1-4	.	TRBV5-1	TGCGCCAGCAGCAGGAACGCGGCTTCTAATGAAAAACTGTTTTTT	CASSRNAASNEKLFF
.	TRBJ1-1	TRBD1	TRBV6-5	TGTGCCAGCAGTTACACAGGGGGCGTCACTGAAGCTTTCTTT	CASSYTGGVTEAFF
.	TRBJ2-7	TRBD1	TRBV10-3	TGTGCCATCGGGGGACAGGGTAACCACGAGCAGTACTTC	CAIGGQGNHEQYF
.	TRBJ2-2	.	TRBV7-7	TGTGCCAGCAGCTTAGGGGGCAGGGCGAACACCGGGGAGCTGTTTTTT	CASSLGGRANTGELFF
.	TRBJ1-2	TRBD1	TRBV6-5	TGTGCCAGCAGTTACTCGGACAGGGTTGGCTACACCTTC	CASSYSDRVGYTF
.	TRBJ2-5	TRBD2	TRBV2	TGTGCCAGCAAGGGGTACCTAGCGGGGGGGCCGGGTGAGACCCAGTACTTC	CASKGYLAGGPGETQYF
.	TRBJ2-3	.	TRBV25-1	TGTGCCAGCAGTGCCTCGTATACGCAGTATTTT	CASSASYTQYF
.	TRBJ1-1	TRBD1	TRBV19	TGTGCCAGTCTTCACAGGGGGCTTGCGAACACTGAAGCTTTCTTT	CASLHRGLANTEAFF
.	TRBJ2-1	.	TRBV14	TGTGCCAGCAGTGCCTCCCGGGGGTTCAGTGAGCAGTTCTTC	CASSASRGFSEQFF
once	TRBJ2-1	TRBD2	TRBV5-1	TGCGCCAGCAGCTTGAACCCCCACAGCGGGGGCAATGAGCAGTTCTTC	CASSLNPHSGGNEQFF
.	TRBJ2-5	TRBD1	TRBV9	TGTGCCAGCAGCGTAGATCCAGGGGGAGAGACCCAGTACTTC	CASSVDPGGETQYF
once	TRBJ2-3	.	TRBV5-1	TGCGCCAGCAGCTTGGCCGGGGGGCGGGTTACAGATACGCAGTATTTT	CASSLAGGRVTDTQYF
.	TRBJ2-1	TRBD2	TRBV18	TGTGCCAGCTCAAAAGAAGGACTAGCTAAAAACAATGAGCAGTTCTTC	CASSKEGLAKNNEQFF
.	TRBJ2-1	TRBD2	TRBV10-2	TGCGCCAGCTTGTGGTCTAGCGGAAATGAGCAGTTCTTC	CASLWSSGNEQFF